This T cell receptor beta chain was identified during a study of shared clonotypes between healthy human individuals. This clone was picked up one time. Antigen unknown. Some 27,000 T cell genomes, or roughly 180 ng DNA, went into the sorted-subset replicate PCRs. In the authors' workflow: ImmunoSEQ output lacked quality scores and full-length reads, limiting matched filtering. Method: immunoSEQ multiplex PCR; TCRdb's copy keeps in-frame clones and lacks some. V and J calls and clone size are those listed in that table; D and trimming were worked out from the DNA. This sample has 2,100,000 or so clones, with 90% to 96% found just once. The study, taken as a whole, reports: Compared with memory subsets, naive subsets generally had larger estimated richness. Among donors, sharing of clonotypes was expected to be affected by sequencing depth.

Sample: naive CD4+ T cells sorted from blood. As to subset: CD45RA+ positively selected. The sequence was obtained from a man between 18 and 35 years old in good health.

CDR3 in DNA: TGTGCCAGTAGCAGAGGGGTTCAGTACGAGCAGTACTTC. Translated: CASSRGVQYEQYF. The chain is built from TRBV19 and TRBJ2-7; D is tentatively TRBD1 or TRBD2 (5 bases each). Germline V gene lookup returns CDR1 LNHDA and CDR2 SQIVND (reference sequence). The CDR3 is 13 residues long. The V end lost 6 bases, the J end lost 4 bases, and 13 bases lay between the germline ends.